This TCR beta chain was sequenced during a study of T cells in Graves' hyperthyroidism and ophthalmopathy. Study-level points and caveats: Prediction of ophthalmopathy progression came a median around 6 months pre-onset. Most expanded thyroid clonotypes above 0.001 recurred in blood. Ophthalmopathy was distinguished from stable hyperthyroidism by 13 V-J signatures.

The CDR3 regions of TCR beta were amplified from RNA transcripts. HTBI primers drove first-round RT-PCR of the TCR CDR3. TCRdb ran MiXCR on the multiplex PCR reads and lists one entry per CDR3 protein. The sample shows around 300,000 distinct CDR3 sequences, about 15% of them seen only once. As regards this clonotype: The target antigen is unknown.

Uncontrolled infection, other autoimmune disease, pregnancy and lactation each barred patients from inclusion. Germline CDR1 reads WSHSY; CDR2 reads SAAADI. The CDR3 totals 13 residues. Trimming shortened V by 9 bases and J by 8 bases, and 17 bases separated the two germline ends. The genes are TRBV10-2 and TRBJ2-4; tentative D call: TRBD2 (6 bases). This TCR came from a woman aged 25-40 years with Graves' hyperthyroidism. The sample comprised blood. The DNA of the CDR3 is TGCGCCAGAGACTATTGGGGCGGGGACATTCAGTACTTC. As protein: CARDYWGGDIQYF.